The 28 T cell receptor beta chains below come from one sample, sequenced in a study of T cells after yellow fever vaccination. TCRdb analysed the 5' RACE reads with MiXCR anew, one entry per CDR3 protein. The data contain some 260,000 distinct CDR3 sequences, around 5.2% of them singletons. The material was CD4+ T cells sorted from PBMCs, obtained on the day of the yellow fever booster vaccination. These receptors all stem from a young man who received the YFV17D yellow fever vaccine.

V and J are TRBV2 and TRBJ1-2, with TRBD1 matching over 7 bases. With 3 bases clipped from V and 7 bases from J, the junction kept 8 bases outside the gene matches. Germline CDR1 reads SNHLY; CDR2 reads FYNNEI. The CDR3 contains 14 residues. The CDR3, as DNA: TGTGCCAGCAGTGAGGCGAGACAGGGATCTGGCTACACCTTC. Residues: CASSEARQGSGYTF.

V is TRBV12-3 or TRBV12-4 and J is TRBJ1-2; D is perhaps TRBD1 (5 bases). Trimming pared 5 bases from V and 8 bases from J, leaving 15 bases between. This CDR3 is built from 13 residues. Here the CDR3 DNA reads TGTGCCAGCAGTCCCTATAGGGACGAGGGCTACACCTTC. Amino acids: CASSPYRDEGYTF.

This clonotype was counted once. This chain joins TRBV11-2 and TRBJ1-2; maybe TRBD1 (6 bases). Germline CDR1 and CDR2: SGHAT and FQNNGV. The length of the CDR3 is 13 residues. Trimming cost V 5 bases and J 10 bases, with 17 bases left between them. This chain's CDR3 is CASSVAVRGAYTF. The CDR3 nucleotides read TGTGCCAGCAGCGTTGCGGTGAGGGGGGCCTACACCTTC.

This chain links TRBV7-6 with TRBJ1-6, with D possibly being TRBD1 (5 bases). The CDR3 totals 15 residues. Germline lookup yields CDR1 SGHVS and CDR2 FNYEAQ. Trimming cost V 1 base and J 9 bases, with 13 bases left between them. In DNA, the CDR3 is TGTGCCAGCAGCTTAGGTGCGGGGCCCTTTTCACCCCTCCACTTT. It is translated as CASSLGAGPFSPLHF.

This clonotype was seen repeatedly, ten times or more. The J gene is TRBJ2-3, the V gene TRBV7-2; D may be TRBD2 (5 bases). The CDR3 is made up of 13 amino acids. V was cut by 5 bases and J by 6 bases, with 12 bases left in between. Per germline, CDR1 SGHTA and CDR2 FQGNSA. The CDR3 sequence is CASSRGERDTQYF. CDR3 nucleotides: TGTGCCAGCAGCCGGGGAGAAAGGGATACGCAGTATTTT.

Concerning this clonotype: This may come from a read error, since a much larger clone is one base off. The rearrangement links TRBV7-2 to TRBJ2-3; 7 bases line up with TRBD2. CDR1 and CDR2 from the germline V gene are SGHTA and FQGNSA. This CDR3 contains 17 residues. The CDR3 DNA reads TGTGGCAGCAGCTTAGAGGCGGGGGAGCCCCACCCAGATACGCAGTATTTT. Its protein product is CGSSLEAGEPHPDTQYF.

A few counts support this clonotype. The chain carries TRBV9 and TRBJ1-3; D is undetermined. The CDR3 totals 15 residues. Germline CDR1 reads SGDLS; CDR2 reads YYNGEE. Trimming took 3 bases from V and 1 from J, leaving 11 bases between them. The CDR3: CASSGLVGSGNTIYF. CDR3 bases: TGTGCCAGCAGCGGACTTGTGGGGTCTGGAAACACCATATATTTT.

Ten or more counts support this clonotype. The rearrangement links TRBV11-2 to TRBJ2-7; 9 bases match TRBD2. From germline, CDR1 is SGHAT and CDR2 FQNNGV. The CDR3 runs 15 residues. Trimming took 7 bases from V and 3 from J; bases not matched to a gene: 10. As DNA, the CDR3 is TGTGCCAGCAAGAAAATAGCGGGGGCGCGCTACGAGCAGTACTTC. It codes for CASKKIAGARYEQYF. Variable domain in full (rest from reference TRBV11-2 and TRBJ2-7): EAGVAQSPRYKIIEKRQSVAFWCNPISGHATLYWYQQILGQGPKLLIQFQNNGVVDDSQLPKDRFSAERLKGVDSTLKIQPAKLEDSAVYLCASKKIAGARYEQYFGPGTRLTVT.

The chain joins TRBV12-3 or TRBV12-4 to TRBJ2-3; 9 positions match TRBD2. Germline trimming cut 6 bases from V and 3 bases from J; bases unmatched to any gene: 7. This CDR3 has 15 amino acids. The chain's CDR3 is CASRTLAGRTDTQYF. In DNA form, the CDR3 reads TGTGCCAGCAGGACTCTAGCGGGGCGAACAGATACGCAGTATTTT.

The chain recombines TRBV7-2 with TRBJ1-2; perhaps TRBD1 as D (5 bases). This CDR3 region has 14 residues. The germline V gene has CDR1 SGHTA and CDR2 FQGNSA. The V end was cut by 2 bases, the J end by 4 bases, with 11 bases between. Here the CDR3 reads CASSLRGELYGYTF. The DNA for the CDR3 is TGTGCCAGCAGCTTAAGAGGGGAACTCTATGGCTACACCTTC.

This clonotype showed up just a few times. This sequence joins TRBV4-2 and TRBJ2-1, with D hard to call. V shed 0 bases and J shed 8 bases, with 5 bases lying between them. Germline V gene data show CDR1 as LGHNA and CDR2 as YNFKEQ. This CDR3 comprises 12 residues. This CDR3 reads CASSQDRHEQFF. CDR3 DNA sequence: TGTGCCAGCAGCCAAGATAGACATGAGCAGTTCTTC.

The J gene is TRBJ1-3, the V gene TRBV10-3; 9 positions agree with TRBD1. CDR3 length: 17 residues. The J segment lost 2 bases and the V segment lost 2 bases, leaving 7 bases of the junction unmatched. Germline assignment: CDR1 ENHRY and CDR2 SYGVKD. DNA for the CDR3: TGTGCCATCAGTGAGAATTCCGGGACAGGGCCTGGAAACACCATATATTTT. Amino acids: CAISENSGTGPGNTIYF.

For this clonotype: A much larger clone lies one base from this, so it may be a read error. The conserved phenylalanine or tryptophan is not found at the CDR3 terminus, so this likely reflects a read error. This chain links TRBV10-3 with TRBJ2-7, with 10 nucleotides matching TRBD1. Germline CDR1 reads ENHRY; CDR2 reads SYGVKD. The CDR3 runs to 13 residues. Trimming at V came to 10 bases and at J to 5 bases, leaving 8 bases not matched to a gene. The CDR3 nucleotides are TGTGCCACCGCCGGGACAGGGGATCACGAGCAGTACTTA. Its translation: CATAGTGDHEQYL.

This clonotype has a handful of counts. This sequence joins TRBV6-1 and TRBJ2-3, with 11 bases that match TRBD2. The CDR3 runs 18 residues. The trim removed 6 bases at V and 4 bases at J, leaving 15 bases unmatched. CDR1 is MNHNS, CDR2 SASEGT, per germline. Here the CDR3 DNA reads TGTGCCAGCAGCGGACGGATTAGCGGGGGGGCCCGTTCAGATACGCAGTATTTT. Protein product: CASSGRISGGARSDTQYF.

This clonotype occurred many times. The V and J genes are TRBV11-2 and TRBJ2-4; D may be TRBD1 (5 bases). Germline values: CDR1 SGHAT, CDR2 FQNNGV. V was cut by 1 base and J by 2 bases, with 12 bases left in between. CDR3 length: 16 amino acids. The chain's CDR3 is CASSLGQGLSKNIQYF. In nucleotides, the CDR3 is TGTGCCAGCAGCTTAGGTCAGGGTCTTTCCAAAAACATTCAGTACTTC.

This clonotype was counted at least ten times. V gene TRBV12-3 or TRBV12-4 combines with J gene TRBJ2-7; 10 bases fit TRBD2. The length of the CDR3 is 15 residues. J was trimmed by 3 bases and V by 6 bases; bases with no gene match: 8. The CDR3 spells CASSFRLAGVYEQYF. Written as DNA, the CDR3 is TGTGCCAGCAGCTTTCGACTAGCGGGCGTCTACGAGCAGTACTTC.

This clonotype was counted ten times or more. V gene TRBV3-1 combines with J gene TRBJ2-7; no reliable D call. Looked up from germline, CDR1 is LGHDT and CDR2 is YNNKEL (reference sequence). V lost 8 bases and J 3 bases, leaving 8 bases between the germline ends. The CDR3 contains 11 residues. CDR3 in DNA: TGTGCCAGCGGTGGGTTCTACGAGCAGTACTTC. Its translation is CASGGFYEQYF.

DNA of the CDR3: TGTGCCAGCAGCAAAGGGGCACGACAGGGGGCTCGAGAGACCCAGTACTTC. This codes for CASSKGARQGARETQYF. The V call is TRBV9, the J call TRBJ2-5; 10 bases fit TRBD1. V shed 4 bases and J 4 bases; nucleotides not matched to a gene: 13. Germline V gives CDR1 SGDLS, CDR2 YYNGEE. This CDR3 is 17 amino acids long.

The sample holds many counts of this clonotype. The rearrangement joins TRBV2 to TRBJ2-5; D not resolved. The CDR3 totals 12 residues. Looked up from germline, CDR1 is SNHLY and CDR2 is FYNNEI. Deletions cut 6 bases from V and 2 bases from J, with 7 bases between. CDR3: CASRADQETQYF. The DNA for the CDR3 is TGTGCCAGCAGGGCGGATCAAGAGACCCAGTACTTC.

DNA of the CDR3: TGTGCCAGCAGTTACGGGGGCGTAGATAATTCACCCCTCCACTTT. It yields the protein CASSYGGVDNSPLHF. V gene TRBV6-5 combines with J gene TRBJ1-6, with a tentative D call TRBD1 (6 bases). V lost 2 bases and J 5 bases, leaving 10 bases between the germline ends. Germline V gene lookup returns CDR1 MNHEY and CDR2 SVGAGI. This CDR3 is 15 amino acids long.

In this sample, this clonotype turned up many times. The CDR3 protein is CSARPRGPDTEAFF. DNA of the CDR3: TGCAGTGCCCGCCCCCGGGGCCCCGACACTGAAGCTTTCTTT. The chain carries TRBV20-1 and TRBJ1-1; D is perhaps TRBD1 (5 bases). Between the trimmed V and J ends, which lost 6 bases and 3 bases, there was a span of 17 bases. Germline assignment: CDR1 DFQATT and CDR2 SNEGSKA (reference sequence). This CDR3 contains 14 residues.

The chain recombines TRBV11-2 with TRBJ2-7; possible D gene TRBD2, 6 bases. V dropped 8 bases and J dropped 7 bases, with 21 bases sitting between them. From germline, CDR1 is SGHAT and CDR2 FQNNGV. The CDR3 consists of 14 residues. The CDR3 is CASAGLQGLGEQYF. DNA for the CDR3: TGTGCCAGCGCGGGGCTCCAGGGCCTAGGGGAGCAGTACTTC. Based on the CDR3 plus reference TRBV11-2 and TRBJ2-7, the full variable domain is EAGVAQSPRYKIIEKRQSVAFWCNPISGHATLYWYQQILGQGPKLLIQFQNNGVVDDSQLPKDRFSAERLKGVDSTLKIQPAKLEDSAVYLCASAGLQGLGEQYFGPGTRLTVT.

This clonotype came up a few times. The V call is TRBV7-3, the J call TRBJ1-6, with D perhaps TRBD1 (6 bases). V was clipped by 5 bases and J by 8 bases, with 10 bases between them. Germline loops: CDR1 SGHTA, CDR2 FQGTGA. The CDR3 contains 13 residues. CDR3 protein: CASSLRQDSPLHF. In DNA form, the CDR3 reads TGTGCCAGCAGCCTACGACAGGATTCACCCCTCCACTTT.

This clonotype was seen a few times. The chain uses TRBV6-5 and TRBJ1-6, with D tentatively TRBD1 (6 bases). The CDR3 runs 16 residues. Deletions cut 0 bases from V and 10 bases from J, with 16 bases between. Germline lookup yields CDR1 MNHEY and CDR2 SVGAGI. The DNA for the CDR3 is TGTGCCAGCAGTTACTCGACTCAGGGGATAGGCTCACCCCTCCACTTT. It translates to CASSYSTQGIGSPLHF.

This chain connects TRBV28 to TRBJ1-5, with 8 bases that match TRBD1. CDR3 length equals 17 residues. Unmatched junction bases numbered 14, after V lost 4 bases and J lost 6 bases. CDR1 and CDR2 (germline): MDHEN, SYDVKM. The CDR3 nucleotides are TGTGCCAGCAGTTCCAGGGGGCCCAGCATTTTTCTTCAGCCCCAGCATTTT. It yields the protein CASSSRGPSIFLQPQHF.

The chain combines TRBV30 with TRBJ1-1; a weak D match, TRBD1 (5 bases). This CDR3 has 13 amino acids. Germline assignment: CDR1 GTSNPN and CDR2 SVGIG (reference sequence). V lost 1 base, J lost 4 bases, and 10 bases lay in between. The CDR3 DNA is TGTGCCTGGAGTGCCATGGGGGGCACTGAAGCTTTCTTT. Protein product: CAWSAMGGTEAFF.

V usage is TRBV18 and J usage is TRBJ2-5; TRBD2 matches 14 bases. The CDR3 length is 17 residues. J lost 1 base, V lost 2 bases, and 3 bases had no gene match. Germline CDR1 is KGHSH and CDR2 is LQKENI. The CDR3 DNA reads TGTGCCAGCTCACCAAGACTAGCGGGGGGGATCCAAGAGACCCAGTACTTC. Protein sequence: CASSPRLAGGIQETQYF.

This clonotype was seen at least ten times. This chain joins TRBV7-2 and TRBJ2-2; D remains unclear. This CDR3 comprises 13 residues. With 2 bases removed from V and 4 bases from J, the gap between germline ends came to 5 bases. Germline assignment: CDR1 SGHTA and CDR2 FQGNSA. The CDR3 DNA reads as TGTGCCAGCAGCTTATACTCCACCGGGGAGCTGTTTTTT. Residues: CASSLYSTGELFF.